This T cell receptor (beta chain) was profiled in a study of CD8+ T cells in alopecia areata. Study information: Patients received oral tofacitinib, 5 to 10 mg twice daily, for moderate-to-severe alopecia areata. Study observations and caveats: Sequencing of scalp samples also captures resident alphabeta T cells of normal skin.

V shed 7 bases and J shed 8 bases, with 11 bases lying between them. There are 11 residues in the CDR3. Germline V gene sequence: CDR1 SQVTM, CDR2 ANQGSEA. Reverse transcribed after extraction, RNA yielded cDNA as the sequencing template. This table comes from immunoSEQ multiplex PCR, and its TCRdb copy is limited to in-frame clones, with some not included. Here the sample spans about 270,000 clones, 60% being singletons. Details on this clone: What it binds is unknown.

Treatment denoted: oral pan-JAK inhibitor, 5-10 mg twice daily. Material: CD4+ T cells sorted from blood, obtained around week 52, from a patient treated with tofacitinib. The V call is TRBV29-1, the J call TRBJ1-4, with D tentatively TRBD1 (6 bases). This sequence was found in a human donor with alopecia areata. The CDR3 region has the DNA TGCAGCGGTGTCAGGGGCGAAAAACTGTTTTTT. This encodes CSGVRGEKLFF.